What follows are 27 T cell receptor beta chains derived from one specimen sequenced in a study of OX40 agonist ivuxolimab in advanced cancers. TCRdb keeps only in-frame clones here, not all; method: immunoSEQ multiplex PCR. In the table there are approximately 68,000 clones, roughly 83% of which are singletons. Sequences were derived from CD4+ or CD8+ T cells sorted from blood, sampled in a trial of the OX40 agonist ivuxolimab. These receptor sequences come from an adult with an advanced solid tumor such as melanoma, head and neck, liver or kidney cancer.

The chain joins TRBV5-8 to TRBJ2-2; TRBD2 matches 7 bases. CDR3 length: 17 amino acids. The J segment lost 0 bases and the V segment lost 4 bases, leaving 9 bases of the junction unmatched. Looked up from germline, CDR1 is SGHTS and CDR2 is YDEGEE. This CDR3 is CASSPRGGATNTGELFF. The CDR3 nucleotides are TGTGCCAGCAGCCCCCGGGGAGGGGCTACGAACACCGGGGAGCTGTTTTTT.

The rearrangement joins TRBV29-1 to TRBJ2-3, with TRBD2 matching 7 bases. This CDR3 comprises 12 residues. The germline V gene encodes CDR1 SQVTM and CDR2 ANQGSEA. The V gene end was trimmed by 4 bases and the J gene end by 9 bases; junction bases not matched to a gene: 7. The CDR3 DNA sequence: TGCAGCGTTGCCCCGGGAGGAAGGACGCAGTATTTT. Its protein is CSVAPGGRTQYF.

This chain joins TRBV4-3 and TRBJ2-7; 10 nucleotides match TRBD2. Germline assignment: CDR1 LGHNA and CDR2 YSLEER. The CDR3 spans 15 residues. V dropped 1 base and J dropped 2; count of bases not matched to a gene: 2. CDR3 DNA: TGCGCCAGCAGCCAAGGGACTAGCGGAACCTACGAGCAGTACTTC. It translates to CASSQGTSGTYEQYF.

This clone was counted only a few times. CDR3 DNA: TGTGCCAGCAGTGATTCGGGGGCTTACACCGGGGAGCTGTTTTTT. Translating it yields CASSDSGAYTGELFF. The chain has TRBV25-1 and TRBJ2-2; D is possibly TRBD1 or TRBD2 (6 bases each). CDR3 size: 15 residues. Trimming shortened V by 3 bases and J by 3 bases, and 11 bases separated the two germline ends. Germline V gene lookup returns CDR1 MGHDK and CDR2 SYGVNS.

The chain recombines TRBV6-4 with TRBJ2-1, with a weak D call TRBD2 (6 bases). The V and J ends lost 1 base and 10 bases respectively, with 11 bases between them. From germline, CDR1 is MRHNA and CDR2 SNTAGT. This CDR3 has 13 residues. CDR3 region: CASSDFQGGEQFF. Here the CDR3 DNA reads TGTGCCAGCAGTGACTTTCAGGGAGGAGAGCAGTTCTTC.

The chain combines TRBV28 with TRBJ1-5; tentative D call: TRBD1 (5 bases). Germline CDR1 is MDHEN and CDR2 is SYDVKM. Trimming removed 2 bases from V and 6 bases from J, with 17 bases in between. The CDR3 is 16 amino acids. The CDR3 coding sequence is TGTGCCAGCAGTTTACGGGGCCAGGGCGGAGTTCAGCCCCAGCATTTT. Protein: CASSLRGQGGVQPQHF. Full variable domain (missing parts from reference TRBV28 and TRBJ1-5): DVKVTQSSRYLVKRTGEKVFLECVQDMDHENMFWYRQDPGLGLRLIYFSYDVKMKEKGDIPEGYSVSREKKERFSLILESASTNQTSMYLCASSLRGQGGVQPQHFGDGTRLSIL.

The V call is TRBV7-9, the J call TRBJ1-2; 8 bases agree with TRBD1. The CDR3 covers 15 residues. Germline-derived CDR1 and CDR2 are SEHNR and FQNEAQ (reference sequence). V shed 5 bases, J shed 4 bases, and the junction held 9 bases outside the gene matches. CDR3 sequence reads: CASSHPDRGFYGYTF. Written as DNA, the CDR3 is TGTGCCAGCAGCCATCCCGACAGGGGATTCTATGGCTACACCTTC.

The chain is built from TRBV28 and TRBJ2-3; TRBD1 matches at 8 bases. This CDR3 is built from 16 residues. Germline CDR1 MDHEN, CDR2 SYDVKM. The trim removed 5 bases at V and 6 bases at J, leaving 13 bases unmatched. CDR3 in DNA: TGTGCCAGCAGTGTCGGACAGGGAGGATGGCGGGATACGCAGTATTTT. Translation: CASSVGQGGWRDTQYF.

This sequence joins TRBV6-1 and TRBJ1-6; the D gene is possibly TRBD1 (6 bases). The CDR3 runs 14 residues. Germline assignment: CDR1 MNHNS and CDR2 SASEGT. Between the trimmed V and J ends, which lost 10 bases and 9 bases, there was a span of 19 bases. The DNA of the CDR3 is TGTGCCACCGATGGGGGGACAAGGAGTTCACCCCTCCACTTT. Amino acids: CATDGGTRSSPLHF.

The rearrangement links TRBV6-5 to TRBJ1-1; maybe TRBD1 (6 bases). There are 14 residues in the CDR3. Between the trimmed V and J ends, which lost 5 bases and 5 bases, there was a span of 15 bases. Germline lookup yields CDR1 MNHEY and CDR2 SVGAGI. CDR3 sequence reads: CASSPTWGQTEAFF. The CDR3 DNA sequence: TGTGCCAGCAGTCCAACATGGGGGCAGACTGAAGCTTTCTTT.

Details on this clone: The junction does not match germline at one end; this may be a read error. J is TRBJ2-7 and V is TRBV30, with D possibly TRBD2 on 7 matching bases. The CDR3 totals 13 residues. Germline CDR1 reads GTSNPN; CDR2 reads SVGIG (reference sequence). The CDR3 here is CAGREGVSYEQYF. CDR3 nucleotide sequence: TGTGCCGGGAGGGAGGGGGTCTCCTACGAGCAGTACTTC.

This clone was counted once. This rearrangement joins TRBV19 to TRBJ2-3; D is perhaps TRBD1 (6 bases). Germline lookup yields CDR1 LNHDA and CDR2 SQIVND (reference sequence). Trimming took off 1 base at V and 4 bases at J, with 9 bases between the two ends. The CDR3 consists of 14 residues. The CDR3 coding sequence is TGTGCCAGTAGTATAGGGGGGCGATCAGATACGCAGTATTTT. As protein: CASSIGGRSDTQYF.

The CDR3 sequence: CASSLDLRSHSGNTIYF. For the CDR3, the DNA is TGTGCCAGTTCGTTGGATCTCCGCAGCCACTCTGGAAACACCATATATTTT. This chain connects TRBV2 to TRBJ1-3; D remains unclear. Germline V gives CDR1 SNHLY, CDR2 FYNNEI. The V gene lost 9 bases and the J gene lost 0 bases, with 21 bases spanning the gap. The CDR3 is 17 amino acids.

This chain uses TRBV11-2 with TRBJ2-7, with TRBD1 matching over 8 bases. Per the germline V gene, CDR1 is SGHAT and CDR2 is FQNNGV. Germline trimming cut 2 bases from V and 3 bases from J; bases unmatched to any gene: 6. CDR3 size: 15 residues. CDR3 residues: CASSLWQGANYEQYF. Written as DNA, the CDR3 is TGTGCCAGCAGCTTATGGCAGGGGGCAAACTACGAGCAGTACTTC.

V gene TRBV10-3 combines with J gene TRBJ2-7; tentative D call: TRBD1 (7 bases). Between the trimmed V and J ends, which lost 6 bases and 0 bases, there was a span of 18 bases. Germline V gives CDR1 ENHRY, CDR2 SYGVKD. The CDR3 is 16 amino acids. CDR3 loop: CAISQTPGDSSYEQYF. In DNA form, the CDR3 reads TGTGCCATCAGCCAAACTCCGGGGGACAGCTCCTACGAGCAGTACTTC.

This chain joins TRBV6-6 and TRBJ1-5; D might be TRBD1 (5 bases). Germline V lookup: CDR1 MNHNY, CDR2 SVGAGI (reference sequence). This CDR3 spans 14 amino acids. V was shortened by 2 bases and J by 3 bases, with 8 bases between the two germline ends. CDR3 DNA sequence: TGTGCCAGCAGTTACGGGGCAGACAATCAGCCCCAGCATTTT. It yields the protein CASSYGADNQPQHF.

This clone was seen once. This sequence joins TRBV7-9 and TRBJ2-7; TRBD2 agrees at 8 bases. Germline trimming cut 0 bases from V and 2 bases from J; bases unmatched to any gene: 3. The CDR3 is 15 amino acids. Germline lookup yields CDR1 SEHNR and CDR2 FQNEAQ (reference sequence). The CDR3 reads CASSLAAGEAYEQYF. The CDR3 bases are TGTGCCAGCAGCTTAGCAGCGGGGGAAGCCTACGAGCAGTACTTC.

The chain uses TRBV7-9 and TRBJ2-7, with a weak D call TRBD1 (5 bases). This CDR3 contains 15 residues. Germline V CDR1 and CDR2: SEHNR, FQNEAQ (reference sequence). The V gene lost 1 base and the J gene lost 3 bases, with 13 bases spanning the gap. Here the CDR3 reads CASSLGGTGLYEQYF. The CDR3 DNA reads as TGTGCCAGCAGCTTAGGCGGTACAGGTCTCTACGAGCAGTACTTC.

The chain has TRBV28 and TRBJ1-6, with 7 positions matching TRBD1. V was pared by 9 bases and J by 7 bases, with 9 bases of the junction left unmatched. Germline V lookup: CDR1 MDHEN, CDR2 SYDVKM. This CDR3 region has 14 residues. CDR3: CASNPGQQNSPLHF. CDR3 DNA sequence: TGTGCCAGTAACCCGGGACAGCAGAATTCACCCCTCCACTTT.

This chain connects TRBV10-2 to TRBJ1-1; tentative D call: TRBD1 (6 bases). The germline V and J ends were trimmed by 3 bases and 2 bases, with 10 bases remaining between them. This CDR3 spans 14 amino acids. Germline CDR1 reads WSHSY; CDR2 reads SAAADI. In nucleotides, the CDR3 is TGCGCCAGCAGTGAAAGGGGGGCCAACACTGAAGCTTTCTTT. Translation: CASSERGANTEAFF.

J is TRBJ1-1 and V is TRBV11-3, with D possibly matching TRBD1 (5 bases). Per germline, CDR1 SGHNT and CDR2 YENEEA. V was trimmed by 5 bases and J by 5 bases, leaving 12 bases between them. There are 13 residues in the CDR3. CDR3 DNA sequence: TGTGCCAGCAGCCCGGACGGGGGGACTGAAGCTTTCTTT. It translates to CASSPDGGTEAFF.

V is TRBV4-2 and J is TRBJ2-2; TRBD1 aligns across 7 bases. Germline CDR1 reads LGHNA; CDR2 reads YNFKEQ. J lost 3 bases, V lost 1 base, and 11 bases had no gene match. This CDR3 is 18 amino acids long. The CDR3 bases are TGTGCCAGCAGCCAAGGGGGTCGGAACAGGGGCTACACCGGGGAGCTGTTTTTT. Translated, it gives CASSQGGRNRGYTGELFF.

The chain carries TRBV14 and TRBJ2-6; the match to TRBD1 covers 7 bases. The CDR3 has 13 amino acids. V dropped 10 bases and J dropped 2; count of bases not matched to a gene: 2. Germline CDR1 and CDR2: SGHDN and FVKESK. CDR3 sequence reads: CATTGAGANVLTF. The CDR3 DNA sequence: TGTGCCACCACAGGGGCTGGGGCCAACGTCCTGACTTTC.

The V and J genes are TRBV7-2 and TRBJ2-4, with 9 bases aligning to TRBD2. V trimming: 0 bases; J trimming: 1 base; junction bases outside the gene matches: 10. The germline V gene has CDR1 SGHTA and CDR2 FQGNSA. The CDR3 runs to 19 residues. CDR3 in DNA: TGTGCCAGCAGCTTAGCCCCTCGCGGGGGGGTTGCGGCCAAAAACATTCAGTACTTC. It translates to CASSLAPRGGVAAKNIQYF.

The chain has TRBV7-9 and TRBJ2-7; a weak D match, TRBD1 (6 bases). V was cut by 6 bases and J by 5 bases, with 17 bases left in between. The CDR3 length is 14 residues. CDR1 is SEHNR and CDR2 is FQNEAQ in the germline V gene (reference sequence). As DNA, the CDR3 is TGTGCCAGCAGTCTCACAGGGTATAGCGACGAGCAGTACTTC. It encodes CASSLTGYSDEQYF.

V gene TRBV7-2 combines with J gene TRBJ2-2, with D perhaps matching TRBD1 or TRBD2 (6 bases each). The CDR3 has 13 residues. Germline assignment: CDR1 SGHTA and CDR2 FQGNSA. Trimming stripped 7 bases from V and 4 bases from J, with 10 bases between. The CDR3, as DNA: TGTGCCAGCATGGGGGGCGGCACCGGGGAGCTGTTTTTT. Translation gives CASMGGGTGELFF.

In regard to this clone: Mismatch with germline at one junction end may stem from a read error. This sample also contains other DNA sequences that code for the same CDR3. This chain connects TRBV30 to TRBJ1-2, with TRBD1 as a possible D gene (5 bases). Germline values: CDR1 GTSNPN, CDR2 SVGIG (reference sequence). The CDR3 length is 13 residues. The CDR3 reads CAWSVLWDGGYTF. The CDR3 bases are TGCGCCTGGAGTGTACTCTGGGACGGCGGCTACACCTTC.